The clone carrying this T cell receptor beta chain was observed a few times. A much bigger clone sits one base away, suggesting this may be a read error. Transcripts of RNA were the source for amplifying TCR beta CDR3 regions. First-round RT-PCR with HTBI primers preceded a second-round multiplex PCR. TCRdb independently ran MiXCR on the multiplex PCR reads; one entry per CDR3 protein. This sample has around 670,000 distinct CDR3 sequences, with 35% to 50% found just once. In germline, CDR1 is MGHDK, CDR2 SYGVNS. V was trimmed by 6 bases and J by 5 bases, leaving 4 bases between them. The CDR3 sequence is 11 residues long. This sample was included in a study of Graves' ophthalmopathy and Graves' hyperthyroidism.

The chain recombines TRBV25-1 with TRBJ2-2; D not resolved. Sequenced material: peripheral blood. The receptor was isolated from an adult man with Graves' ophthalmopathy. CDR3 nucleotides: TGTGCCAGCAGACAAACCGGGGAGCTGTTTTTT. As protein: CASRQTGELFF.